A selection of T cell receptor beta chains follows, all from one sample in a study of blood T cell repertoires in COVID-19. Produced via immunoSEQ multiplex PCR; TCRdb's table is partial and in-frame only. The top ten hold about 10% of the sample, which has under 400,000 clones, around 87% seen once. The sample consisted of peripheral blood. Receptors were obtained from a woman aged 25-40 years with COVID-19, enrolled during active disease. The CDR3 runs from the conserved cysteine through the conserved F or W. A D gene is named only where the DNA matches it firmly.

>13|TRBJ2-4|TRBV6-5|-
CASRTPSGNIQYF
>17|TRBJ2-3|TRBV6-6|-
CASSPLWLGVGTDTQYF
>15|TRBJ2-3|TRBV18|TRBD2
CASSPRTSVADTQYF
>14|TRBJ1-1|TRBV5-1|-
CASSRGQTNTEAFF
>16|TRBJ2-1|TRBV7-7|TRBD1
CASSLEGRGPRNEQFF
>15|TRBJ1-2|TRBV3-1/TRBV3-2|TRBD1
CASSQNDRANYGYTF
>15|TRBJ2-5|TRBV5-6|TRBD2
CASSLELAVQETQYF
>15|TRBJ2-6|TRBV29-1|TRBD1
CSVGQGAAGANVLTF
>16|TRBJ2-1|TRBV7-8|TRBD2
CASSFQAGGSYNEQFF
>15|TRBJ1-2|TRBV4-2|-
CASSQAGDPNYGYTF
>12|TRBJ2-5|TRBV13|-
CASSFWGETQYF
>15|TRBJ2-5|TRBV13|TRBD1
CASSPDRALQETQYF
>15|TRBJ1-1|TRBV28|TRBD1
CASSPGQGRNTEAFF
>14|TRBJ2-3|TRBV28|-
CASRGGHPTDTQYF
>18|TRBJ2-3|TRBV5-8|TRBD2
CASSLIRSSGSSTDTQYF
>17|TRBJ2-5|TRBV5-1|TRBD1
CASSWGGRDRGPETQYF
>12|TRBJ2-2|TRBV7-2|-
CASSPYTGELFF
>15|TRBJ1-2|TRBV6-6|-
CASSYSGEGYYGYTF
>19|TRBJ2-7|TRBV6-1|TRBD2
CASSEAGGLAGGVFYEQYF
>14|TRBJ1-4|TRBV19|-
CASAATAAGEKLFF
>14|TRBJ1-5|TRBV30|-
CAWSVGRGNQPQHF
>14|TRBJ2-1|TRBV29-1|TRBD2
CSASGLAGFGEQFF
>14|TRBJ1-1|TRBV7-8|-
CASSLAEQGTEAFF
>13|TRBJ1-1|TRBV7-3|-
CASSRQPNTEAFF
>14|TRBJ2-7|TRBV2|TRBD1
CASRGTGWLHEQYF
>18|TRBJ2-6|TRBV28|TRBD2
CASSLGGLAVSGANVLTF
>18|TRBJ2-7|TRBV13|TRBD2
CASSLAPVTSGSSYEQYF
>12|TRBJ2-7|TRBV3-1/TRBV3-2|-
CASSQGGFEQYF
>15|TRBJ2-1|TRBV5-6|-
CASSPVRGTYNEQFF
>13|TRBJ1-1|TRBV6-2/TRBV6-3|TRBD1
CASSYPDRAGAFF
>14|TRBJ2-7|TRBV3-1/TRBV3-2|-
CASSNYRRFYEQYF
>18|TRBJ2-7|TRBV6-1|TRBD2
CASSALAGVGERSDEQYF
>13|TRBJ2-7|TRBV28|TRBD1
CASSRDRLGEQYF
>14|TRBJ1-5|TRBV10-3|-
CAISAEGSNQPQHF
>13|TRBJ1-5|TRBV27|-
CASRAALGQPQHF
>16|TRBJ1-1|TRBV6-1|-
CASSEGQTIMNTEAFF
>12|TRBJ1-2|TRBV7-9|-
CASSSRGGGYTF
>15|TRBJ2-5|TRBV4-2|-
CASSPRGLVQETQYF
>15|TRBJ2-7|TRBV15|TRBD2
CATSREASGRFEQYF
>11|TRBJ1-6|TRBV12-3/TRBV12-4|-
CASSGETPLHF
>14|TRBJ1-1|TRBV29-1|-
CSVRLVGANTEAFF